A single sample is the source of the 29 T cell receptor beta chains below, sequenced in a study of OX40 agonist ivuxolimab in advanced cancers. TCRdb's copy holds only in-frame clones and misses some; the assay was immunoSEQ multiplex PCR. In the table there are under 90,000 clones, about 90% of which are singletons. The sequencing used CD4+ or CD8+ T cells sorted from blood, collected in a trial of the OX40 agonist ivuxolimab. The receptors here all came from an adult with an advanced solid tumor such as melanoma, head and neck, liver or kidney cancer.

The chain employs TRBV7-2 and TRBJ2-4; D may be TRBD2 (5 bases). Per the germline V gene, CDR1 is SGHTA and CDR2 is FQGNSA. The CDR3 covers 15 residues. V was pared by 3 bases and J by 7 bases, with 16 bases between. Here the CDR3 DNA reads TGTGCCAGCAGCTTGGACTCCCAAACGGGGAACATTCAGTACTTC. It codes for CASSLDSQTGNIQYF.

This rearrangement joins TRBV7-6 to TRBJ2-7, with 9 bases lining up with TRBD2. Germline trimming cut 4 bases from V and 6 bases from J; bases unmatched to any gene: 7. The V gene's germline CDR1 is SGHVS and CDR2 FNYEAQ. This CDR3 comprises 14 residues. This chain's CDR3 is CASSSLRGRGEQYF. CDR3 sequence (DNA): TGTGCCAGCAGCTCCCTTCGCGGGAGGGGCGAGCAGTACTTC.

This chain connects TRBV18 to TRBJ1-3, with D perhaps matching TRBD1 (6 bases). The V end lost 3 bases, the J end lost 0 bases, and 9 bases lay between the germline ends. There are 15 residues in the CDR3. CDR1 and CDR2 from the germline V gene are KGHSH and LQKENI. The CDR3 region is CASSPGQNSGNTIYF. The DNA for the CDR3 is TGTGCCAGCTCACCGGGACAAAACTCTGGAAACACCATATATTTT. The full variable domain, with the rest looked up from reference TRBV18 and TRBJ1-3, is NAGVMQNPRHLVRRRGQEARLRCSPMKGHSHVYWYRQLPEEGLKFMVYLQKENIIDESGMPKERFSAEFPKEGPSILRIQQVVRGDSAAYFCASSPGQNSGNTIYFGEGSWLTVV.

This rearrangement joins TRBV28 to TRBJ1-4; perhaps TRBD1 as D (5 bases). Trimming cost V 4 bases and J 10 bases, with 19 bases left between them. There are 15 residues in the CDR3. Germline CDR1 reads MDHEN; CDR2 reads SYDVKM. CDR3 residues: CASSSSWEGSAKLFF. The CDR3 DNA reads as TGTGCCAGCAGTTCCTCCTGGGAGGGGTCGGCAAAACTGTTTTTT.

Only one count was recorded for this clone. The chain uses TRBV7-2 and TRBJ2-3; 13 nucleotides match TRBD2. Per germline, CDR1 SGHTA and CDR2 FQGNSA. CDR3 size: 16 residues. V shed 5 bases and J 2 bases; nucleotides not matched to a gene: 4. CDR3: CASSLGLAGVTDTQYF. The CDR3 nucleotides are TGTGCCAGCAGCCTCGGACTAGCGGGGGTCACAGATACGCAGTATTTT.

CDR3 loop: CASSQEGASTDTQYF. The CDR3 DNA follows: TGTGCCAGCAGCCAAGAGGGGGCGAGCACAGATACGCAGTATTTT. V usage is TRBV14 and J usage is TRBJ2-3, with D tentatively TRBD1 (6 bases). In germline, CDR1 is SGHDN, CDR2 FVKESK. The CDR3 length is 15 residues. Trimming pared 0 bases from V and 0 bases from J, leaving 7 bases between.

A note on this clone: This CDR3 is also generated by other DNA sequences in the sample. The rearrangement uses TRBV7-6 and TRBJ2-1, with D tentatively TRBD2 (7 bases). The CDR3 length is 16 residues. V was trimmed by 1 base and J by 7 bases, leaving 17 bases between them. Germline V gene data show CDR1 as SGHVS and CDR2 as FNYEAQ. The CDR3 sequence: CASSLVGGGRVNEQFF. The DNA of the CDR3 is TGTGCCAGCAGCTTAGTAGGGGGGGGCCGGGTTAATGAGCAGTTCTTC.

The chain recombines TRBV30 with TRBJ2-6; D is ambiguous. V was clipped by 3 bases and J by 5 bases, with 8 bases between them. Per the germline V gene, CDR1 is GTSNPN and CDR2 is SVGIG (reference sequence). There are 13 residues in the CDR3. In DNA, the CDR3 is TGTGCCTGGAGGGTAGATTGGGCCAACGTCCTGACTTTC. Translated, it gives CAWRVDWANVLTF.

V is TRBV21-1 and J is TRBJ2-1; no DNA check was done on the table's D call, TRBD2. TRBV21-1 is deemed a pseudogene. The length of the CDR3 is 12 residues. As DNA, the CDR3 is TGTGCCAGCAGCAAAGGTAAAAATGAGCAGTTCTTC. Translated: CASSKGKNEQFF.

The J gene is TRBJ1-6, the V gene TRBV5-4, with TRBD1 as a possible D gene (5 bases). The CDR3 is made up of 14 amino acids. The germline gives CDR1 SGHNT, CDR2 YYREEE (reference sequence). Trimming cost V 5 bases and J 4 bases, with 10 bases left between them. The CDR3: CASSSDTYNSPLHF. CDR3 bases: TGTGCCAGCAGTTCGGACACATATAATTCACCCCTCCACTTT.

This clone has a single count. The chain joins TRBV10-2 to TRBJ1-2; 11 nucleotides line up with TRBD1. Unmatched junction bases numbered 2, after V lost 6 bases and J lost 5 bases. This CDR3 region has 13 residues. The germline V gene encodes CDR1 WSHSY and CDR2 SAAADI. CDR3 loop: CASRGQGGYGYTF. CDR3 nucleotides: TGCGCCAGCAGGGGACAGGGGGGGTATGGCTACACCTTC.

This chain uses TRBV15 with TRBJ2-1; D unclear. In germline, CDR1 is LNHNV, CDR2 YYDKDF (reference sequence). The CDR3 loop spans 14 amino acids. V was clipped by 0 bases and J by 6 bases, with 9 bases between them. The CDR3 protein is CATSRDSPLNEQFF. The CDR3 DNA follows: TGTGCCACCAGCAGAGATTCACCCCTCAATGAGCAGTTCTTC.

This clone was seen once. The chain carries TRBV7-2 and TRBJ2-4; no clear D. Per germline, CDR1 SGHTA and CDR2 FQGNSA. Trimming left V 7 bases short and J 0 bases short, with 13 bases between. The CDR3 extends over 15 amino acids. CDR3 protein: CASTEASLAKNIQYF. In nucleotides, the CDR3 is TGTGCCAGCACCGAGGCCTCACTAGCCAAAAACATTCAGTACTTC.

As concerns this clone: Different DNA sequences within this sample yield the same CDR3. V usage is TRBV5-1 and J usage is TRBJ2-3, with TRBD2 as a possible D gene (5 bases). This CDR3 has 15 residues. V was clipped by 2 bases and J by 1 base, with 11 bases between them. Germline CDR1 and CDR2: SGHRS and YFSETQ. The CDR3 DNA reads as TGCGCCAGCAGCTTCGGCGGGCTCGGCACAGATACGCAGTATTTT. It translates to CASSFGGLGTDTQYF.

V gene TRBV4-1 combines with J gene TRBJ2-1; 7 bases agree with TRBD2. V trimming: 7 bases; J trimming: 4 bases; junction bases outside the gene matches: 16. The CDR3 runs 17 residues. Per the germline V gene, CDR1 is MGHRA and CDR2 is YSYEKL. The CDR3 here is CASTPPAGESGYNEQFF. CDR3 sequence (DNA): TGCGCCAGCACTCCCCCGGCGGGAGAGTCGGGTTACAATGAGCAGTTCTTC.

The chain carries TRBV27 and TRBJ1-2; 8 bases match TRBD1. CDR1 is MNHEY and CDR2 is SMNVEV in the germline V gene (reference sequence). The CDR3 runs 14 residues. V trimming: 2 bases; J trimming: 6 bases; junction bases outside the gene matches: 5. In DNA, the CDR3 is TGTGCCAGCAGTTTAGGGGGACAGGAGAATGGCTACACCTTC. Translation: CASSLGGQENGYTF.

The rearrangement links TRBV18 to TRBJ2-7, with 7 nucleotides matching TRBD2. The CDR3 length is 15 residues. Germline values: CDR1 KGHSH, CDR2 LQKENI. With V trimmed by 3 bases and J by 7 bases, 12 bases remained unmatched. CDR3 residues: CASSPRGFAGEEQYF. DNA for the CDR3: TGTGCCAGCTCACCCCGTGGTTTTGCGGGAGAGGAGCAGTACTTC.

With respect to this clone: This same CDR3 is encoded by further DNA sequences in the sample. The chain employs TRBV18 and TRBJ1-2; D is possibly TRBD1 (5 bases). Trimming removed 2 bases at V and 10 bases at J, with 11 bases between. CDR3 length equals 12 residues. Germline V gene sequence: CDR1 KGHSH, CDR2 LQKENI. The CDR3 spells CASSPMGRDYTF. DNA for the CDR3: TGTGCCAGCTCACCAATGGGGCGTGACTACACCTTC.

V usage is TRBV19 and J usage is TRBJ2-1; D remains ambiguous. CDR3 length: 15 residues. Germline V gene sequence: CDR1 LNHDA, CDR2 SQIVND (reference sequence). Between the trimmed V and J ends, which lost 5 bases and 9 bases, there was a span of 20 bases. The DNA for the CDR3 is TGTGCCAGTAGTCCCTCCAGCGTGCTAGTTGGTGAGCAGTTCTTC. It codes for CASSPSSVLVGEQFF.

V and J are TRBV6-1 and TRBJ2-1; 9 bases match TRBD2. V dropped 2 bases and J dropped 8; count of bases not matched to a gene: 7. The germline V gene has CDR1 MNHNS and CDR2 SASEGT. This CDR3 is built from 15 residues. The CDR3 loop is CASSELAGGPDEQFF. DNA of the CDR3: TGTGCCAGCAGTGAACTGGCGGGAGGGCCAGATGAGCAGTTCTTC.

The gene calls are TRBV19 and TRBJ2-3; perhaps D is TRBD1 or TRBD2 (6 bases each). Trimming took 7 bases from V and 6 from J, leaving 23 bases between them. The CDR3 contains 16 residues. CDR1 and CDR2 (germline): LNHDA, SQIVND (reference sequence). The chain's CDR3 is CASNFGRGGLGDTQYF. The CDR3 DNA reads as TGTGCCAGTAACTTTGGCAGGGGAGGCCTAGGGGATACGCAGTATTTT.

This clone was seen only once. The CDR3: CASSLPRGRRGGQDTQYF. The CDR3, as DNA: TGTGCCAGCAGCTTGCCGCGAGGGAGGCGGGGGGGCCAAGATACGCAGTATTTT. The gene calls are TRBV5-4 and TRBJ2-3, with TRBD2 matching over 9 bases. Germline V CDR1 and CDR2: SGHNT, YYREEE (reference sequence). V dropped 1 base and J dropped 5; count of bases not matched to a gene: 14. The CDR3 contains 18 residues.

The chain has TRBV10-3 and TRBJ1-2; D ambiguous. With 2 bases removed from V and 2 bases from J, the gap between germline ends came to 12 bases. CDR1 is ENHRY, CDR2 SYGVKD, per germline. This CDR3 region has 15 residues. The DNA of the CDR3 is TGTGCCATCAGTGAGACGGCCACCCTGAACTATGGCTACACCTTC. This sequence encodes CAISETATLNYGYTF.

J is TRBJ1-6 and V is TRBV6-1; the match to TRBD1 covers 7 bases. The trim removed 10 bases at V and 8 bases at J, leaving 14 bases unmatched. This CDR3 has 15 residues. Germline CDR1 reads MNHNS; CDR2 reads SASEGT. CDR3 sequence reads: CATSQGRESYSPLHF. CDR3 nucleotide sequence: TGTGCCACCTCACAGGGGAGGGAGAGTTATTCACCCCTCCACTTT.

This CDR3 is CASSLMDEQYF. DNA of the CDR3: TGTGCCAGCAGCTTAATGGACGAGCAGTACTTC. V and J are TRBV7-2 and TRBJ2-7, with D unclear. The CDR3 is 11 residues long. The germline CDR1 and CDR2 sequences are SGHTA and FQGNSA. V was pared by 2 bases and J by 5 bases, with 4 bases between.

The chain's CDR3 is CASSEGRVFGEQFF. CDR3 nucleotide sequence: TGTGCCAGCAGTGAGGGCAGGGTTTTCGGTGAGCAGTTCTTC. V usage is TRBV6-1 and J usage is TRBJ2-1; perhaps TRBD1 as D (5 bases). This CDR3 contains 14 residues. Germline values: CDR1 MNHNS, CDR2 SASEGT. Trimming left V 3 bases short and J 9 bases short, with 15 bases between.

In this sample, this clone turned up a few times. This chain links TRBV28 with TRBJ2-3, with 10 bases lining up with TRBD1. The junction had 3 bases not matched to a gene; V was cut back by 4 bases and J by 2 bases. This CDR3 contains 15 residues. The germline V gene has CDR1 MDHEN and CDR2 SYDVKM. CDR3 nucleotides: TGTGCCAGCAGTTCCGGGACAGGGGTCACAGATACGCAGTATTTT. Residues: CASSSGTGVTDTQYF.

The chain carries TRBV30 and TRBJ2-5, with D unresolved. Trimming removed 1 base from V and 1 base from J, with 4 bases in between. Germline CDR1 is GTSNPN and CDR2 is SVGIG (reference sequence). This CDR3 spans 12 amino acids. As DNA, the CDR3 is TGTGCCTGGAGTGGGAGCCAAGAGACCCAGTACTTC. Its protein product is CAWSGSQETQYF.

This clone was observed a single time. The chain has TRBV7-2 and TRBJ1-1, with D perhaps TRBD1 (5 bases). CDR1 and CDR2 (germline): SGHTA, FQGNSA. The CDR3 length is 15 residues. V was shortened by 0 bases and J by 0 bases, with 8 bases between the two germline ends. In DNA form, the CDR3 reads TGTGCCAGCAGCTTAGCGAGGGGCCTGAACACTGAAGCTTTCTTT. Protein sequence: CASSLARGLNTEAFF.